The following is a TCR beta chain sequence with its context. The antigen is undetermined. Profiling relied on immunoSEQ multiplex PCR, and the TCRdb table lists in-frame clones only, not all of them. The repertoire consists of about 20,000 clones, with 92% occurring once and the leading ten covering less than 45%. The source of the sample is a study of STAT3 mutations in large granular lymphocyte leukemia. Findings and limits, study-wide: Every T-LGLL patient had at least one immunodominant TCRbeta clonotype.

Sequenced sample: peripheral blood mononuclear cells. This clonotype originated in a man between 60 and 75 years old with T-cell large granular lymphocyte leukemia. Some clones in this sample may be carry-over from other donors' samples.

The CDR3 is CASSLRGTSNTEAFF. In DNA form, the CDR3 reads TGTGCCAGCAGCTTACGTGGGACAAGCAACACTGAAGCTTTCTTT. The chain employs TRBV7-2 and TRBJ1-1; tentatively, D is TRBD1 (6 bases). The CDR3 has 15 amino acids. Germline V gene lookup returns CDR1 SGHTA and CDR2 FQGNSA. The V and J ends lost 2 bases and 2 bases respectively, with 12 bases between them. The full variable domain, rest sourced from reference TRBV7-2 and TRBJ1-1, is GAGVSQSPSNKVTEKGKDVELRCDPISGHTALYWYRQSLGQGLEFLIYFQGNSAPDKSGLPSDRFSAERTGGSVSTLTIQRTQQEDSAVYLCASSLRGTSNTEAFFGQGTRLTVV.